This T cell receptor (beta chain) was obtained from a study of blood T cells in healthy people across ages. Investigators took 8.5 to 10 milliliters of peripheral blood from every donor. The second PCR ran about 6 to 11 cycles with a sample-barcoded 5' primer and J-beta primers. TCRdb reanalysed the 5' RACE reads using MiXCR and keeps one entry per CDR3 protein. Counted here are roughly 1,000,000 distinct CDR3 sequences, under 30% occurring once; the ten biggest clones make up approximately 0.7%. V was trimmed by 0 bases and J by 7 bases, leaving 13 bases between them. Germline V CDR1 and CDR2: MGHRA, YSYEKL. This CDR3 region has 15 residues. The same data also contributed to another study, on T cells of mothers and their children.

V is TRBV4-1 and J is TRBJ2-1; no clear D. This receptor was obtained from a girl aged 2 to 9 in good health. The sample was blood. CDR3 loop: CASSQDDLQQNEQFF. Written as DNA, the CDR3 is TGCGCCAGCAGCCAAGATGATCTCCAGCAGAATGAGCAGTTCTTC.